The 27 T cell receptor beta chains in this list originate from one sample, sequenced in a study of a mutant IDH1 vaccine in newly diagnosed glioma. No antigens are known for them. Described time point: week 47, end of study. Alongside topical imiquimod, each dose of vaccine comprised 300 ug of mutant IDH1 20-mer peptide. The assay was immunoSEQ multiplex PCR, and TCRdb's table has in-frame clones only and misses some. The profile shows some 56,000 clones, 70% to 85% of them singletons. The sequences come from PBMCs, collected from a glioma patient whose treatment included an IDH1 peptide vaccine. These receptors originate from a man aged 45-60 years with glioma.

This clone was seen a handful of times. The J gene is TRBJ1-5, the V gene TRBV6-1; D ambiguous. The CDR3 length is 18 residues. V gave up 2 bases and J gave up 0 bases, with 17 bases separating them. Germline V lookup: CDR1 MNHNS, CDR2 SASEGT. The CDR3 sequence: CASSERAVYRYSNQPQHF. CDR3 coding DNA: TGTGCCAGCAGTGAAAGGGCAGTTTACCGCTATAGCAATCAGCCCCAGCATTTT.

The CDR3 protein is CASSSSGSGANVLTF. CDR3 in DNA: TGTGCCAGCAGTTCCTCCGGGTCTGGGGCCAACGTCCTGACTTTC. The chain has TRBV27 and TRBJ2-6; unclear D gene. Germline CDR1 and CDR2: MNHEY and SMNVEV (reference sequence). The CDR3 extends over 15 amino acids. V was trimmed by 4 bases and J by 1 base, leaving 8 bases between them.

This clone was seen a few times. The rearrangement links TRBV5-1 to TRBJ1-3, with D possibly matching TRBD1 (6 bases). The V end was cut by 8 bases, the J end by 4 bases, with 19 bases between. The CDR3 loop spans 15 amino acids. Germline CDR1 SGHRS, CDR2 YFSETQ. CDR3 amino acids: CASQSGGSGGNTIYF. DNA for the CDR3: TGCGCCAGTCAATCGGGGGGCTCAGGAGGAAACACCATATATTTT.

The chain couples TRBV6-9 to TRBJ1-1; no definite D call. CDR1 and CDR2 from the germline V gene are MNHGY and SVAAGI. V was clipped by 2 bases and J by 0 bases, with 10 bases between them. This CDR3 has 15 amino acids. DNA of the CDR3: TGTGCCAGCAGTTATCCAGGCCGGATGAACACTGAAGCTTTCTTT. It codes for CASSYPGRMNTEAFF.

The genes are TRBV9 and TRBJ2-1; 12 nucleotides align to TRBD2. Germline V CDR1 and CDR2: SGDLS, YYNGEE. The trim removed 0 bases at V and 6 bases at J, leaving 4 bases unmatched. The CDR3 is 16 residues long. The CDR3 spells CASSVGSSGGANEQFF. The CDR3 coding sequence is TGTGCCAGCAGCGTAGGTTCTAGCGGGGGGGCCAATGAGCAGTTCTTC.

Details on this clone: Other DNA sequences within the sample encode an identical CDR3. The chain combines TRBV6-5 with TRBJ1-5; TRBD1 might be the D (5 bases). The germline CDR1 and CDR2 sequences are MNHEY and SVGAGI. Trimming left V 3 bases short and J 1 base short, with 10 bases between. The CDR3 runs 15 residues. DNA for the CDR3: TGTGCCAGCAGTTATTCCAGGGTCAGCAATCAGCCCCAGCATTTT. Its protein is CASSYSRVSNQPQHF.

The gene calls are TRBV1 and TRBJ1-2. TRBV1 is a pseudogene. The CDR3 contains 12 residues. DNA for the CDR3: TGCACCAGCAGCCAGCCACGTTATGGCTACACCTTC. Protein: CTSSQPRYGYTF.

This chain uses TRBV5-4 with TRBJ2-3; TRBD2 aligns across 11 bases. Germline V gene lookup returns CDR1 SGHNT and CDR2 YYREEE (reference sequence). The CDR3 spans 16 residues. The J segment lost 3 bases and the V segment lost 4 bases, leaving 7 bases of the junction unmatched. DNA of the CDR3: TGTGCCAGCAGCACCCGACTAGCGGGGAGGACAGATACGCAGTATTTT. Translation gives CASSTRLAGRTDTQYF.

This clone occurred a few times. The rearrangement uses TRBV10-3 and TRBJ2-1; D remains unclear. Germline values: CDR1 ENHRY, CDR2 SYGVKD. With 10 bases removed from V and 6 bases from J, the gap between germline ends came to 10 bases. The CDR3 is 11 residues long. The CDR3 region has the DNA TGTGCCACCGGACGGCGCAATGAGCAGTTCTTC. Amino acids: CATGRRNEQFF.

The V gene is TRBV7-9, the J gene TRBJ2-3; 8 nucleotides match TRBD2. CDR3 length equals 17 residues. Germline V lookup: CDR1 SEHNR, CDR2 FQNEAQ (reference sequence). V was pared by 3 bases and J by 7 bases, with 15 bases of the junction left unmatched. The CDR3 bases are TGTGCCAGCAGCTTTAGGTCTAGCGGGTTAGCACCGCATACGCAGTATTTT. Translating it yields CASSFRSSGLAPHTQYF.

The gene calls are TRBV30 and TRBJ1-2, with D maybe TRBD1 (6 bases). V was pared by 1 base and J by 0 bases, with 9 bases between. CDR1 is GTSNPN, CDR2 SVGIG, per germline (reference sequence). The CDR3 sequence is 14 residues long. CDR3 nucleotide sequence: TGTGCCTGGAGTGCGGACAGTGCTAACTATGGCTACACCTTC. Its protein is CAWSADSANYGYTF.

The chain combines TRBV28 with TRBJ1-2; 10 bases are shared with TRBD1. Germline V gives CDR1 MDHEN, CDR2 SYDVKM. CDR3 length equals 13 residues. J was trimmed by 6 bases and V by 6 bases; bases with no gene match: 4. CDR3: CASSPGTGDGYTF. Here the CDR3 DNA reads TGTGCCAGCAGCCCCGGGACAGGGGATGGCTACACCTTC.

The chain employs TRBV4-3 and TRBJ2-3; D unresolved. Germline V gene lookup returns CDR1 LGHNA and CDR2 YSLEER. The germline V and J ends were trimmed by 0 bases and 0 bases, with 10 bases remaining between them. CDR3 length equals 16 residues. The chain's CDR3 is CASSQDLEWSTDTQYF. CDR3 nucleotide sequence: TGCGCCAGCAGCCAAGATCTCGAATGGAGCACAGATACGCAGTATTTT.

V and J are TRBV30 and TRBJ2-5, with a tentative D call TRBD2 (5 bases). V dropped 4 bases and J dropped 5 bases, with 17 bases sitting between them. From germline, CDR1 is GTSNPN and CDR2 SVGIG (reference sequence). CDR3 size: 14 residues. The CDR3 reads CAWKKDPREETQYF. The CDR3 nucleotides are TGTGCCTGGAAAAAAGACCCAAGGGAGGAGACCCAGTACTTC.

The V and J genes are TRBV19 and TRBJ1-5; no firm D call. Germline V gene sequence: CDR1 LNHDA, CDR2 SQIVND (reference sequence). V lost 6 bases and J 2 bases, leaving 11 bases between the germline ends. The CDR3 loop spans 14 amino acids. DNA of the CDR3: TGTGCCAGTAGCTATACGCTTGGCAATCAGCCCCAGCATTTT. This sequence encodes CASSYTLGNQPQHF.

This clone was detected only once. V is TRBV5-1 and J is TRBJ2-7, with D perhaps matching TRBD1 or TRBD2 (6 bases each). V lost 4 bases and J lost 2, with 16 bases in between. Looked up from germline, CDR1 is SGHRS and CDR2 is YFSETQ. The CDR3 has 15 amino acids. The chain's CDR3 is CASSHEGGPTYEQYF. CDR3 in DNA: TGCGCCAGCAGCCATGAGGGGGGACCTACCTACGAGCAGTACTTC.

The CDR3 DNA sequence: TGTGCCAGCAGTAACAGGGAATTCGGGACTGAAGCTTTCTTT. Amino acid sequence: CASSNREFGTEAFF. The rearrangement uses TRBV2 and TRBJ1-1, with D possibly being TRBD1 (6 bases). There are 14 residues in the CDR3. Germline V CDR1 and CDR2: SNHLY, FYNNEI. The V end was cut by 5 bases, the J end by 5 bases, with 15 bases between.

The chain has TRBV19 and TRBJ1-4, with a weak D call TRBD1 (6 bases). The CDR3 runs to 16 residues. With 5 bases removed from V and 8 bases from J, the gap between germline ends came to 21 bases. Germline V lookup: CDR1 LNHDA, CDR2 SQIVND (reference sequence). CDR3 amino acids: CASSFLRGHQEEKLFF. The CDR3 DNA reads as TGTGCCAGTAGTTTCCTTCGGGGGCATCAGGAGGAAAAACTGTTTTTT.

The V gene is TRBV29-1, the J gene TRBJ2-7; TRBD1 matches at 8 bases. The junction had 5 bases not matched to a gene; V was cut back by 7 bases and J by 6 bases. This CDR3 is built from 11 residues. Looked up from germline, CDR1 is SQVTM and CDR2 is ANQGSEA. The CDR3 nucleotides are TGCAGCGCCGGACAGGGTTCCGAGCAGTACTTC. It yields the protein CSAGQGSEQYF.

V gene TRBV10-2 combines with J gene TRBJ1-1, with D uncertain. V shed 5 bases and J shed 6 bases, with 7 bases lying between them. Germline CDR1 and CDR2: WSHSY and SAAADI. CDR3 length: 11 residues. In DNA form, the CDR3 reads TGCGCCAGCAGTTATGAAGCTGAAGCTTTCTTT. This codes for CASSYEAEAFF.

The rearrangement links TRBV18 to TRBJ2-6, with D possibly being TRBD1 (5 bases). This CDR3 has 18 residues. Germline assignment: CDR1 KGHSH and CDR2 LQKENI. Trimming stripped 0 bases from V and 4 bases from J, with 16 bases between. The CDR3 is CASSPPNRILGGANVLTF. Here the CDR3 DNA reads TGTGCCAGCTCACCACCTAACAGGATCCTTGGCGGGGCCAACGTCCTGACTTTC.

The gene calls are TRBV29-1 and TRBJ2-2; D remains ambiguous. V was cut by 0 bases and J by 4 bases, with 9 bases left in between. Germline loops: CDR1 SQVTM, CDR2 ANQGSEA. The CDR3 is 14 amino acids. The CDR3 DNA follows: TGCAGCGTTGAAGATCAGACTGTCACCGGGGAGCTGTTTTTT. It codes for CSVEDQTVTGELFF.

This rearrangement joins TRBV25-1 to TRBJ1-4; D not resolved. V was shortened by 6 bases and J by 4 bases, with 12 bases between the two germline ends. The CDR3 runs to 14 residues. Germline V gene data show CDR1 as MGHDK and CDR2 as SYGVNS. Written as DNA, the CDR3 is TGTGCCAGCAGCGATTTTACGGATAATGAAAAACTGTTTTTT. Its protein product is CASSDFTDNEKLFF.

The rearrangement joins TRBV7-9 to TRBJ1-1; D is unclear. V was cut by 2 bases and J by 3 bases, with 10 bases left in between. The CDR3 sequence is 14 residues long. CDR1 and CDR2 from the germline V gene are SEHNR and FQNEAQ (reference sequence). CDR3 in amino acids: CASSLSGLDTEAFF. The CDR3 region has the DNA TGTGCCAGCAGCTTATCTGGCCTGGACACTGAAGCTTTCTTT.

V and J are TRBV12-1 and TRBJ2-5; the table's D call, TRBD1, was not checked against the DNA. TRBV12-1 is termed a pseudogene. This CDR3 is 12 amino acids long. CDR3 loop: CASSHHQETQYF. The CDR3 DNA sequence: TGTGCCAGCAGCCACCATCAGGAGACCCAGTACTTC.

This clone occurred once. The genes are TRBV29-1 and TRBJ1-1; D is perhaps TRBD1 (5 bases). Trimming shortened V by 7 bases and J by 5 bases, and 11 bases separated the two germline ends. Germline CDR1 is SQVTM and CDR2 is ANQGSEA. The CDR3 runs to 11 residues. CDR3 bases: TGCAGCGCCCAGGGTTTAACTGAAGCTTTCTTT. This codes for CSAQGLTEAFF.

This chain links TRBV25-1 with TRBJ1-2; 11 nucleotides align to TRBD1. J was trimmed by 8 bases and V by 3 bases; bases with no gene match: 5. Germline-derived CDR1 and CDR2 are MGHDK and SYGVNS. This CDR3 is 14 amino acids long. CDR3 region: CASSEGQGGRGYTF. The CDR3 DNA sequence: TGTGCCAGCAGTGAGGGACAGGGGGGTAGAGGCTACACCTTC.